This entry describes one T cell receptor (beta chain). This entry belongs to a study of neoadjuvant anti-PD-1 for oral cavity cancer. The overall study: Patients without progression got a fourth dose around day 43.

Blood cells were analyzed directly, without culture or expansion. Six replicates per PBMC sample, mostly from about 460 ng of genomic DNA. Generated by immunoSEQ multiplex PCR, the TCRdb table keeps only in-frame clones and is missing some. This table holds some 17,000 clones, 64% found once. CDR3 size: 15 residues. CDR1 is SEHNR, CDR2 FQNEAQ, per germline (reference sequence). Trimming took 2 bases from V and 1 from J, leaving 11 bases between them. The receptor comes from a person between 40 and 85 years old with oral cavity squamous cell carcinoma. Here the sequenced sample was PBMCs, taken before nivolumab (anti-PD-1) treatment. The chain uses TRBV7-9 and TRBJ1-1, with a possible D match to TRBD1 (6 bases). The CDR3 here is CASSLKGGPNTEAFF. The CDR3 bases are TGTGCCAGCAGCTTAAAAGGGGGACCGAACACTGAAGCTTTCTTT.